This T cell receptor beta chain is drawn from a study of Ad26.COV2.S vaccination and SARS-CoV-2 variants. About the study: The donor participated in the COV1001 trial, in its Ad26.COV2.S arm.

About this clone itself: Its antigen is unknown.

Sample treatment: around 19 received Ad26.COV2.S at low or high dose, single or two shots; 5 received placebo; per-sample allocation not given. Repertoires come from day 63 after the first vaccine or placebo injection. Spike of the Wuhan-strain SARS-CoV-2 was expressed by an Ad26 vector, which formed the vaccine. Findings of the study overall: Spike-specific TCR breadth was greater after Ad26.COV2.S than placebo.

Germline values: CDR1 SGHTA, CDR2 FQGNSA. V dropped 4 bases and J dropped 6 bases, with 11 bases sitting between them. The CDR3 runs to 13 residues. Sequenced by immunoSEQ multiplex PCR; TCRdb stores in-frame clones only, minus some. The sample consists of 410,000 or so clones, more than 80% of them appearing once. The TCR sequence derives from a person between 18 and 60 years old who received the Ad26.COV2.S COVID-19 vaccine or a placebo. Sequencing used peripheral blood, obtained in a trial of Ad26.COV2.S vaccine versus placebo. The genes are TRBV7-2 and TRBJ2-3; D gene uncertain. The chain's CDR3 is CASSSFVQDTQYF. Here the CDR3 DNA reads TGTGCCAGCAGCTCATTCGTTCAGGATACGCAGTATTTT.